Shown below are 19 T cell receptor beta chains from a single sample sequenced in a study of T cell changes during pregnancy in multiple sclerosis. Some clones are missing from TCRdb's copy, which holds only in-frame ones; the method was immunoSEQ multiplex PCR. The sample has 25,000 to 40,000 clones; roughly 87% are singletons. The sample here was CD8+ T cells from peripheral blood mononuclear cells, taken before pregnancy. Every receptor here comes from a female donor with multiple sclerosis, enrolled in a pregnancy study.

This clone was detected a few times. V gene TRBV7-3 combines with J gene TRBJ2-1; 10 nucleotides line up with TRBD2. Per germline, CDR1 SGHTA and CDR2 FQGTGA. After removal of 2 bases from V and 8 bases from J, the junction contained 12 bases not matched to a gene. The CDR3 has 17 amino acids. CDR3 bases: TGTGCCAGCAGCTTAGCCCCTGCTAGCGGGAGTGGCGATGAGCAGTTCTTC. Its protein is CASSLAPASGSGDEQFF.

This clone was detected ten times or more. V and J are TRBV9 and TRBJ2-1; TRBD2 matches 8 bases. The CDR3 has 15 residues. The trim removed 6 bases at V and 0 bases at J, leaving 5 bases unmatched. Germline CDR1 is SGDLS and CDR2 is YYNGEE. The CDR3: CASIKRESSYNEQFF. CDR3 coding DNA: TGTGCCAGCATTAAGCGGGAGAGCTCCTACAATGAGCAGTTCTTC.

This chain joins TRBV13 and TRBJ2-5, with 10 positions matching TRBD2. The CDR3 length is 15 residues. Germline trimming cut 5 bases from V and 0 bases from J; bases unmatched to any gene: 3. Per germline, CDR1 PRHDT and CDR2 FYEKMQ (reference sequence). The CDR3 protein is CASSPTSGDQETQYF. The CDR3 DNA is TGTGCCAGCAGCCCAACTAGCGGGGACCAAGAGACCCAGTACTTC.

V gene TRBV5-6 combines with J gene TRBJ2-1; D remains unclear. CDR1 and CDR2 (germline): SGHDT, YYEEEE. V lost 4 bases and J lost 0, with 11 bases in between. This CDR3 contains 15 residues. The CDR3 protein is CASSIVQSSYNEQFF. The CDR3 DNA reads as TGTGCCAGCAGCATTGTACAGAGCTCCTACAATGAGCAGTTCTTC.

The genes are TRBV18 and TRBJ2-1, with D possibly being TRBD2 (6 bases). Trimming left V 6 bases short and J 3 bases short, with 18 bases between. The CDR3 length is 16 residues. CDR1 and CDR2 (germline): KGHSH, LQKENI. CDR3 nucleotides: TGTGCCAGCTCCCCCTGGGGGGAGGCTAGCTACAATGAGCAGTTCTTC. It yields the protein CASSPWGEASYNEQFF.

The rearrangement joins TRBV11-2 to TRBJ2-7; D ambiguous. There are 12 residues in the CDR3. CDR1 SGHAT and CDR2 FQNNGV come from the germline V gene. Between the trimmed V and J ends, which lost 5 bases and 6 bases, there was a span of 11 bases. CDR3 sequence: CASSTPYSEQYF. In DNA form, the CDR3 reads TGTGCCAGCAGCACCCCTTACTCCGAGCAGTACTTC.

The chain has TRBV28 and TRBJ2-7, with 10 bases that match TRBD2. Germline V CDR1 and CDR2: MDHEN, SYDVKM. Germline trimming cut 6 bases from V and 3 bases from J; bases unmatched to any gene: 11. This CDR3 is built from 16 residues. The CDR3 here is CASSTPLAGGLYEQYF. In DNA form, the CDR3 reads TGTGCCAGCAGCACCCCTTTAGCGGGGGGTCTCTACGAGCAGTACTTC.

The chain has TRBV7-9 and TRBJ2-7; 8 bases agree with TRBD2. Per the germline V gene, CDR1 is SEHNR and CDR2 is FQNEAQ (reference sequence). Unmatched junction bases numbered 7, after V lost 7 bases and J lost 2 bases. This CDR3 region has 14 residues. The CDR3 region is CASNWGGRTYEQYF. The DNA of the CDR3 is TGTGCCAGCAACTGGGGCGGGAGGACCTACGAGCAGTACTTC.

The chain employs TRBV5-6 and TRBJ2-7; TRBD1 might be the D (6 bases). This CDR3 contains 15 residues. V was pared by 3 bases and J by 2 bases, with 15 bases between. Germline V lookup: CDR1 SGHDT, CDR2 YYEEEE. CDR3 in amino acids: CASSYPGTTTYEQYF. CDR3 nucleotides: TGTGCCAGCAGCTATCCCGGGACAACCACCTACGAGCAGTACTTC.

Here the CDR3 reads CASSPRPGSPFSYEQYF. In DNA form, the CDR3 reads TGTGCCAGCTCACCACGTCCCGGGAGCCCTTTCTCCTACGAGCAGTACTTC. The chain recombines TRBV18 with TRBJ2-7; the D gene is possibly TRBD2 (6 bases). Germline V gene data show CDR1 as KGHSH and CDR2 as LQKENI. Trimming took off 1 base at V and 0 bases at J, with 16 bases between the two ends. The CDR3 spans 17 residues. Drawing the rest from reference TRBV18 and TRBJ2-7, the complete variable domain is NAGVMQNPRHLVRRRGQEARLRCSPMKGHSHVYWYRQLPEEGLKFMVYLQKENIIDESGMPKERFSAEFPKEGPSILRIQQVVRGDSAAYFCASSPRPGSPFSYEQYFGPGTRLTVT.

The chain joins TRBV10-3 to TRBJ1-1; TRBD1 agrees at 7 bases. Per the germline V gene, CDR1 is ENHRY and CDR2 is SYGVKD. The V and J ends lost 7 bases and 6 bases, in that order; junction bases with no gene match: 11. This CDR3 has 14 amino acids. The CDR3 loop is CAINSDRALPEAFF. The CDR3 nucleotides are TGTGCCATCAATTCTGACAGGGCACTACCTGAAGCTTTCTTT.

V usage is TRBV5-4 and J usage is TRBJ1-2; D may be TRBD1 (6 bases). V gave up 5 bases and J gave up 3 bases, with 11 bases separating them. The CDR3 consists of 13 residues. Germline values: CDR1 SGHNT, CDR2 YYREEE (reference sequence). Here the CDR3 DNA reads TGTGCCAGCAGTGACAGGCGGGACTATGGCTACACCTTC. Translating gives CASSDRRDYGYTF.

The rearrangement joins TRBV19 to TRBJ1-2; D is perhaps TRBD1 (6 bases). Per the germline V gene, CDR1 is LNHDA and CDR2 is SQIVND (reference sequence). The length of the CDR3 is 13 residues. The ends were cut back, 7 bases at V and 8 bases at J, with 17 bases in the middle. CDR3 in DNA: TGTGCCAGTACCACAGGGCCCCCCGAGGGCTACACCTTC. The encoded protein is CASTTGPPEGYTF.

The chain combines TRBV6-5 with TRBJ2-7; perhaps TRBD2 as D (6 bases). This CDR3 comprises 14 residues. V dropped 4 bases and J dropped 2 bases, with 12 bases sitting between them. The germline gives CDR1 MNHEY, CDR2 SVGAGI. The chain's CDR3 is CASSWGEKPYEQYF. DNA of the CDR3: TGTGCCAGCAGTTGGGGGGAAAAGCCCTACGAGCAGTACTTC.

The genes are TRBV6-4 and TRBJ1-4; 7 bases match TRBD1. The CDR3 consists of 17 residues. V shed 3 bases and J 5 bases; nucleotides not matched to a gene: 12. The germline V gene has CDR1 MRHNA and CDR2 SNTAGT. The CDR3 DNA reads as TGTGCCAGCAGTGAGCGCCGACAGGGTTGGGGGAATGAAAAACTGTTTTTT. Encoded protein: CASSERRQGWGNEKLFF.

CDR3 DNA sequence: TGTGCCAGCAGTTACGGGGGGTCACCCCTCCACTTT. It codes for CASSYGGSPLHF. The chain combines TRBV6-5 with TRBJ1-6; tentatively, D is TRBD1 (5 bases). The length of the CDR3 is 12 residues. Trimming took 2 bases from V and 10 from J, leaving 6 bases between them. Germline-derived CDR1 and CDR2 are MNHEY and SVGAGI.

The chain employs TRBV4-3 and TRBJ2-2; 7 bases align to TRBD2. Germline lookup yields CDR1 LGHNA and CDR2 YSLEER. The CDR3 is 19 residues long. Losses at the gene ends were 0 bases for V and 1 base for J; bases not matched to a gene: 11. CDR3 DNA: TGCGCCAGCAGCCAAGACGTAGCGGGTCTAGCGGTGAACACCGGGGAGCTGTTTTTT. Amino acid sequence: CASSQDVAGLAVNTGELFF.

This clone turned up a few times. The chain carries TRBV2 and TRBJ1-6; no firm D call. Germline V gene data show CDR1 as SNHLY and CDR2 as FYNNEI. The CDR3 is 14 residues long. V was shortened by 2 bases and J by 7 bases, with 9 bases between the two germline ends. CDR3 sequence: CASSENRENSPLHF. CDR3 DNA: TGTGCCAGCAGTGAAAATCGGGAAAATTCACCCCTCCACTTT. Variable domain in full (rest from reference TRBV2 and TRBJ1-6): EPEVTQTPSHQVTQMGQEVILRCVPISNHLYFYWYRQILGQKVEFLVSFYNNEISEKSEIFDDQFSVERPDGSNFTLKIRSTKLEDSAMYFCASSENRENSPLHFGNGTRLTVT.

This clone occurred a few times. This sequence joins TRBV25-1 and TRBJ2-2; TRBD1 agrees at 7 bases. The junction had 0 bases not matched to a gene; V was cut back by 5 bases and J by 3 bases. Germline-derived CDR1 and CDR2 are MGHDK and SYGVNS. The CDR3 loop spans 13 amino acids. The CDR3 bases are TGTGCCAGCAGTACAGGGGACACCGGGGAGCTGTTTTTT. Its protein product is CASSTGDTGELFF.